These 22 T cell receptor beta chains came from one sample sequenced in a study of blood T cell repertoires in COVID-19. Some clones are missing from TCRdb's copy, which holds only in-frame ones; the method was immunoSEQ multiplex PCR. The table shows more than 85,000 clones, with approximately 68% occurring only once. The sample consisted of peripheral blood. The receptors shown here come from a woman aged 55-75 years with acute or convalescent COVID-19.

The rearrangement joins TRBV6-2 or TRBV6-3 to TRBJ2-2, with TRBD1 as a possible D gene (5 bases). Trimming pared 2 bases from V and 3 bases from J, leaving 13 bases between. This CDR3 is built from 16 residues. Germline V CDR1 and CDR2: MNHEY, SVGEGT. CDR3: CASSYSRVRDTGELFF. In DNA form, the CDR3 reads TGTGCCAGCAGTTACAGCAGGGTCAGGGACACCGGGGAGCTGTTTTTT.

CDR3 in amino acids: CSVAGQMNTEAFF. CDR3 nucleotides: TGCAGCGTTGCGGGACAAATGAACACTGAAGCTTTCTTT. The V gene is TRBV29-1, the J gene TRBJ1-1, with D tentatively TRBD1 (6 bases). Trimming pared 4 bases from V and 0 bases from J, leaving 9 bases between. This CDR3 spans 13 amino acids. Looked up from germline, CDR1 is SQVTM and CDR2 is ANQGSEA. Variable domain in full (rest from reference TRBV29-1 and TRBJ1-1): SAVISQKPSRDICQRGTSLTIQCQVDSQVTMMFWYRQQPGQSLTLIATANQGSEATYESGFVIDKFPISRPNLTFSTLTVSNMSPEDSSIYLCSVAGQMNTEAFFGQGTRLTVV.

The chain joins TRBV10-3 to TRBJ1-2; no firm D call. Looked up from germline, CDR1 is ENHRY and CDR2 is SYGVKD. The V gene lost 6 bases and the J gene lost 4 bases, with 6 bases spanning the gap. This CDR3 is built from 11 residues. The CDR3 spells CAISDTYGYTF. The DNA of the CDR3 is TGTGCCATCAGCGACACCTATGGCTACACCTTC.

V usage is TRBV3-1 (or the pseudogene TRBV3-2) and J usage is TRBJ1-5; the match to TRBD1 covers 7 bases. J lost 3 bases, V lost 4 bases, and 6 bases had no gene match. CDR1 is LGHDT, CDR2 YNNKEL, per germline (reference sequence). The CDR3 covers 15 residues. The CDR3 here is CASSLRDSNNQPQHF. In nucleotides, the CDR3 is TGTGCCAGCAGCCTCCGGGACAGCAACAATCAGCCCCAGCATTTT.

V is TRBV4-1 and J is TRBJ2-7; 7 bases line up with TRBD2. The CDR3 has 16 amino acids. The V gene end was trimmed by 0 bases and the J gene end by 3 bases; junction bases not matched to a gene: 8. Looked up from germline, CDR1 is MGHRA and CDR2 is YSYEKL. CDR3 protein: CASSQDHFRGSYEQYF. DNA for the CDR3: TGCGCCAGCAGCCAAGATCACTTCCGCGGGAGCTACGAGCAGTACTTC.

The CDR3 coding sequence is TGTGCCAGCAGCGTAGGTCAGGGCCGGGTGGACGAGCAGTACTTC. Its translation: CASSVGQGRVDEQYF. The genes are TRBV9 and TRBJ2-7, with a possible D match to TRBD1 (5 bases). V lost 0 bases and J lost 5, with 15 bases in between. Germline V gives CDR1 SGDLS, CDR2 YYNGEE. CDR3 length: 15 amino acids.

The CDR3 here is CASSLGSTGNEKLFF. The DNA for the CDR3 is TGTGCCAGCAGCTTAGGCAGTACGGGTAATGAAAAACTGTTTTTT. The gene calls are TRBV7-9 and TRBJ1-4; D remains ambiguous. This CDR3 has 15 residues. The V gene's germline CDR1 is SEHNR and CDR2 FQNEAQ (reference sequence). V was shortened by 1 base and J by 4 bases, with 10 bases between the two germline ends. Variable domain in full (rest from reference TRBV7-9 and TRBJ1-4): DTGVSQNPRHKITKRGQNVTFRCDPISEHNRLYWYRQTLGQGPEFLTYFQNEAQLEKSRLLSDRFSAERPKGSFSTLEIQRTEQGDSAMYLCASSLGSTGNEKLFFGSGTQLSVL.

This clone came up a few times. The rearrangement links TRBV18 to TRBJ1-6, with 7 bases that match TRBD1. V was pared by 2 bases and J by 5 bases, with 6 bases of the junction left unmatched. The CDR3 length is 16 residues. Per germline, CDR1 KGHSH and CDR2 LQKENI. CDR3: CASSPSLGQNNSPLHF. For the CDR3, the DNA is TGTGCCAGCTCACCAAGCCTGGGACAGAATAATTCACCCCTCCACTTT.

V gene TRBV7-3 combines with J gene TRBJ2-6; the D gene is possibly TRBD1 (6 bases). V lost 5 bases, J lost 2 bases, and 13 bases lay in between. This CDR3 contains 16 residues. Germline loops: CDR1 SGHTA, CDR2 FQGTGA. CDR3 protein: CASSQQGLAGANVLTF. CDR3 bases: TGTGCCAGCAGCCAGCAGGGGCTCGCTGGGGCCAACGTCCTGACTTTC.

V and J are TRBV19 and TRBJ2-7; no definite D call. Trimming removed 1 base at V and 9 bases at J, with 7 bases between. This CDR3 contains 11 residues. CDR1 is LNHDA and CDR2 is SQIVND in the germline V gene (reference sequence). CDR3 loop: CASSIGGMQYF. CDR3 in DNA: TGTGCCAGTAGTATAGGAGGTATGCAGTACTTC.

The chain is built from TRBV7-9 and TRBJ2-7, with D maybe TRBD1 (6 bases). V dropped 1 base and J dropped 6 bases, with 13 bases sitting between them. Germline V gene lookup returns CDR1 SEHNR and CDR2 FQNEAQ (reference sequence). This CDR3 is built from 14 residues. CDR3 residues: CASSLEGTTGEQYF. The DNA for the CDR3 is TGTGCCAGCAGCTTAGAGGGGACAACCGGCGAGCAGTACTTC.

This chain links TRBV20-1 with TRBJ2-3; D is uncertain. Trimming shortened V by 3 bases and J by 4 bases, and 14 bases separated the two germline ends. This CDR3 has 14 amino acids. Germline V lookup: CDR1 DFQATT, CDR2 SNEGSKA (reference sequence). CDR3 amino acids: CSASPLARSDTQYF. As DNA, the CDR3 is TGCAGTGCTAGTCCCCTGGCTAGATCAGATACGCAGTATTTT.

This clone was picked up a small number of times. The chain joins TRBV2 to TRBJ1-1, with TRBD1 as a possible D gene (6 bases). The CDR3 has 13 amino acids. The ends were cut back, 1 base at V and 10 bases at J, with 13 bases in the middle. Germline CDR1 reads SNHLY; CDR2 reads FYNNEI. The CDR3 bases are TGTGCCAGCAGTGAAGAACAGGGCATTAGAGCTTTCTTT. Its protein product is CASSEEQGIRAFF.

In this sample, this clone turned up a few times. The CDR3 region has the DNA TGTGCCACCGCGACGGACAGGGGGACCACTGAAGCTTTCTTT. Residues: CATATDRGTTEAFF. The V gene is TRBV19, the J gene TRBJ1-1, with 10 bases fitting TRBD1. The CDR3 runs 14 residues. CDR1 is LNHDA and CDR2 is SQIVND in the germline V gene (reference sequence). With 10 bases clipped from V and 4 bases from J, the junction kept 9 bases outside the gene matches.

V is TRBV5-4 and J is TRBJ2-7; D is perhaps TRBD1 (5 bases). V was cut by 0 bases and J by 3 bases, with 7 bases left in between. Looked up from germline, CDR1 is SGHNT and CDR2 is YYREEE (reference sequence). The CDR3 length is 13 residues. This chain's CDR3 is CASSLDRSYEQYF. The CDR3 nucleotides read TGTGCCAGCAGCTTGGACAGGAGCTACGAGCAGTACTTC.

The chain couples TRBV20-1 to TRBJ1-5, with D maybe TRBD1 (6 bases). Germline CDR1 is DFQATT and CDR2 is SNEGSKA (reference sequence). The CDR3 runs 14 residues. The germline V and J ends were trimmed by 3 bases and 7 bases, with 16 bases remaining between them. This CDR3 is CSASGSGAGQPQHF. The CDR3 DNA reads TGCAGTGCTAGTGGGTCAGGGGCTGGCCAGCCCCAGCATTTT.

The chain employs TRBV19 and TRBJ2-3; unclear D gene. Per germline, CDR1 LNHDA and CDR2 SQIVND (reference sequence). V was cut by 6 bases and J by 0 bases, with 16 bases left in between. This CDR3 region has 16 residues. The DNA of the CDR3 is TGTGCCAGTAGCGGTCGGAGTACCTCTAGCACAGATACGCAGTATTTT. Translation: CASSGRSTSSTDTQYF. The whole variable domain, filled in from reference TRBV19 and TRBJ2-3, reads DGGITQSPKYLFRKEGQNVTLSCEQNLNHDAMYWYRQDPGQGLRLIYYSQIVNDFQKGDIAEGYSVSREKKESFPLTVTSAQKNPTAFYLCASSGRSTSSTDTQYFGPGTRLTVL.

This rearrangement joins TRBV4-1 to TRBJ1-4, with TRBD1 matching over 7 bases. Germline assignment: CDR1 MGHRA and CDR2 YSYEKL. The CDR3 runs 14 residues. Trimming cost V 2 bases and J 5 bases; bases outside gene matches: 2. CDR3 sequence: CASSQQDRNEKLFF. In DNA form, the CDR3 reads TGCGCCAGCAGCCAACAGGACAGGAATGAAAAACTGTTTTTT.

CDR3 amino acids: CASSSSGGQGAPSSYEQYF. Here the CDR3 DNA reads TGTGCCAGTAGTTCCTCTGGCGGACAGGGGGCTCCCTCTTCCTACGAGCAGTACTTC. The chain combines TRBV19 with TRBJ2-7; 11 bases fit TRBD1. V shed 5 bases, J shed 1 base, and the junction held 16 bases outside the gene matches. Germline CDR1 is LNHDA and CDR2 is SQIVND (reference sequence). The CDR3 totals 19 residues. The whole variable domain, remainder taken from reference TRBV19 and TRBJ2-7, is DGGITQSPKYLFRKEGQNVTLSCEQNLNHDAMYWYRQDPGQGLRLIYYSQIVNDFQKGDIAEGYSVSREKKESFPLTVTSAQKNPTAFYLCASSSSGGQGAPSSYEQYFGPGTRLTVT.

The gene calls are TRBV5-6 and TRBJ2-7; possibly TRBD1 for D (5 bases). V was pared by 0 bases and J by 0 bases, with 16 bases between. CDR1 and CDR2 (germline): SGHDT, YYEEEE. This CDR3 comprises 17 residues. CDR3 sequence: CASSLVGRQYPSYEQYF. The CDR3 DNA sequence: TGTGCCAGCAGCTTGGTTGGGCGACAGTACCCCTCCTACGAGCAGTACTTC. Full variable domain (rest looked up from reference TRBV5-6 and TRBJ2-7): DAGVTQSPTHLIKTRGQQVTLRCSPKSGHDTVSWYQQALGQGPQFIFQYYEEEERQRGNFPDRFSGHQFPNYSSELNVNALLLGDSALYLCASSLVGRQYPSYEQYFGPGTRLTVT.

The gene calls are TRBV7-3 and TRBJ2-3; D is ambiguous. This CDR3 is built from 13 residues. In germline, CDR1 is SGHTA, CDR2 FQGTGA. The V and J ends lost 1 base and 3 bases respectively, with 5 bases between them. The CDR3 protein is CASSLKATDTQYF. CDR3 sequence (DNA): TGTGCCAGCAGCTTAAAAGCGACAGATACGCAGTATTTT.

This CDR3 reads CASSFPTGPQHF. CDR3 sequence (DNA): TGTGCCAGCAGTTTTCCGACAGGGCCCCAGCATTTT. The chain links TRBV27 to TRBJ1-5; D perhaps matches TRBD1 (6 bases). Germline assignment: CDR1 MNHEY and CDR2 SMNVEV (reference sequence). The length of the CDR3 is 12 residues. Trimming took 3 bases from V and 9 from J, leaving 9 bases between them.